The T cell receptor beta chain described here comes from a study of control samples from healthy donors and cancer patients. The V end was cut by 0 bases, the J end by 3 bases, with 18 bases between. The CDR3 contains 18 residues. Per the germline V gene, CDR1 is SGDLS and CDR2 is YYNGEE. Clones were read by immunoSEQ multiplex PCR, and TCRdb kept only the in-frame ones, dropping some. The sample yields approximately 130,000 clones, more than 75% seen once. In its sample, this clone was seen once. The receptor was isolated from a man aged 35 to 55 in good health. Sequenced material: blood. The chain carries TRBV9 and TRBJ2-2; D could derive from TRBD1 or TRBD2 (6 bases each). The CDR3 DNA reads as TGTGCCAGCAGCGTAGCTACGTGGGGGGCGCGGGACACCGGGGAGCTGTTTTTT. As protein: CASSVATWGARDTGELFF. Full variable domain (missing parts from reference TRBV9 and TRBJ2-2): DSGVTQTPKHLITATGQRVTLRCSPRSGDLSVYWYQQSLDQGLQFLIQYYNGEERAKGNILERFSAQQFPDLHSELNLSSLELGDSALYFCASSVATWGARDTGELFFGEGSRLTVL.